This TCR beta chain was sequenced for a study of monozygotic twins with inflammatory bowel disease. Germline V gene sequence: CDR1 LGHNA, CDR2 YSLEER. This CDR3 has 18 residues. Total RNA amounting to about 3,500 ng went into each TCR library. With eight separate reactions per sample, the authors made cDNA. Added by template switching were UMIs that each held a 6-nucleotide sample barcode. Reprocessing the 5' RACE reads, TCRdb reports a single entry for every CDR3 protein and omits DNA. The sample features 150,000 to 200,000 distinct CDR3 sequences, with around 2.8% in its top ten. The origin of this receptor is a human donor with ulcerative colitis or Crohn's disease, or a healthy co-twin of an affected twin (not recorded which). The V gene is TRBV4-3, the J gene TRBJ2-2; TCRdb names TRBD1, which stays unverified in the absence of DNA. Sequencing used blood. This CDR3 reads CASSQAGGTGARTGELFF.